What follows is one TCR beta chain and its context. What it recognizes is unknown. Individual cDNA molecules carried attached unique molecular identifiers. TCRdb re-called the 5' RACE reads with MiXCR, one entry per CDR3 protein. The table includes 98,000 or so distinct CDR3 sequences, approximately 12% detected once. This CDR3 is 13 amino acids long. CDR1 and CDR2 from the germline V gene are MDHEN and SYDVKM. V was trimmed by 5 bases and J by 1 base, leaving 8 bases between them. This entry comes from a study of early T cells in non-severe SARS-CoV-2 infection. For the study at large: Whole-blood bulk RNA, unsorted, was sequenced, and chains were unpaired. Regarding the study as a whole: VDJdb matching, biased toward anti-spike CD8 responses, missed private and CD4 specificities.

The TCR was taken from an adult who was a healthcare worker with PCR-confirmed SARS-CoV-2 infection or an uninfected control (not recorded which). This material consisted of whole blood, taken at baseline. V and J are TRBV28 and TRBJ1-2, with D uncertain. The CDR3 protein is CASSPNRNYGYTF. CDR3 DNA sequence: TGTGCCAGCAGTCCAAACCGTAACTATGGCTACACCTTC.